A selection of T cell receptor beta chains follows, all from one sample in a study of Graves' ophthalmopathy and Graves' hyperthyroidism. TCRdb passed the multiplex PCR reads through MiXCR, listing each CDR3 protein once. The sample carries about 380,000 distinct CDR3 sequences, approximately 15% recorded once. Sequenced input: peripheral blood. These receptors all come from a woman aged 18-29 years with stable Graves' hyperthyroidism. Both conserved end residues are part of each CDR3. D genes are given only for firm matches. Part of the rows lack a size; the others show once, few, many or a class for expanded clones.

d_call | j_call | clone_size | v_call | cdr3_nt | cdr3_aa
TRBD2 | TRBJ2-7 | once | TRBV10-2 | TGCGCCAGCAGTGAGGACACTAGCGTGCACTTC | CASSEDTSVHF
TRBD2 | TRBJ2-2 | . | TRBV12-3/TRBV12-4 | TGTGCCAGCAGTCCTAGCGGGAGGAAGACCGGGGAGCTGTTTTTT | CASSPSGRKTGELFF
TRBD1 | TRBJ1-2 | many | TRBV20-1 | TGCAGTGCTAGAGATTACAGGGGGCAGGGCTATGGCTACACCTTC | CSARDYRGQGYGYTF
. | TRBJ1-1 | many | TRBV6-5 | TGTGCCAGCAGTTACTCGCTGTTAAACACTGAAGCTTTCTTT | CASSYSLLNTEAFF
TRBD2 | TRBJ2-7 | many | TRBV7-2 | TGTGCCAGCAGCTTAGGAGCGGGGGCCTTCTACGAGCAGTACTTC | CASSLGAGAFYEQYF
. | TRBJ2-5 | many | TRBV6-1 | TGTGCCAGCAGTCGACAGGGTGGGGGGCAAGAGACCCAGTACTTC | CASSRQGGGQETQYF
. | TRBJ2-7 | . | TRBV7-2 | TGTGCCAGCAGCCTCCGAGGCGCAGGTCCCTACGAGCAGTACTTC | CASSLRGAGPYEQYF
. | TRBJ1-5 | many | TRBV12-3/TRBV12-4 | TGTGCCAGCAGTTTAGGGGGCCGGGGACTCCAGCCCCAGCATTTT | CASSLGGRGLQPQHF
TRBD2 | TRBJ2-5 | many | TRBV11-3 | TGTGCCAGCAGCTTCCCCGGACTAGCGAAAGAGACCCAGTACTTC | CASSFPGLAKETQYF
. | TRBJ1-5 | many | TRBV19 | TGTGCCAGTACCCTGGGAAGGGACGGGCAGCCCCAGCATTTT | CASTLGRDGQPQHF
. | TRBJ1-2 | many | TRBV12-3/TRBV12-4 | TGTGCCAGCAGTTTACGCGGATATAGCGGCTACACCTTC | CASSLRGYSGYTF
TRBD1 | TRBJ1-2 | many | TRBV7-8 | TGTGCCAGCAGCCCCGGACAGGGTCATGGCTACACCTTC | CASSPGQGHGYTF
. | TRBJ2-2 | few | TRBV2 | TGTGCCAGCAGTGAAGCGCTTGGGGTCGGGGAGCTGTTTTTT | CASSEALGVGELFF
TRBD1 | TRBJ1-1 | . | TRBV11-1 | TGTGCCAGCAAACCTGGAGAGACAGGGGGCTTACGGTACACTGAAGCTTTCTTT | CASKPGETGGLRYTEAFF
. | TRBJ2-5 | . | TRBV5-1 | TGCGCCAGCAGCTTGTCTGTACTCCAGTACTTC | CASSLSVLQYF
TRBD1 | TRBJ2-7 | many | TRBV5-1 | TGCGCCAGCAGCGGATGGACAGGGAGTAGGTACGAGCAGTACTTC | CASSGWTGSRYEQYF
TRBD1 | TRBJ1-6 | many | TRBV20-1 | TGCAGTGCTAGAGGGGGACAGGGCGTGTCACCCCTCCACTTT | CSARGGQGVSPLHF
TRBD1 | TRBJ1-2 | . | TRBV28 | TGTGCCAGCAGTAAACCGGGACAGGGTGACTACACCTTC | CASSKPGQGDYTF
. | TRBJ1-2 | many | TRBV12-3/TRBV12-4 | TGTGCCAGCAGGTCCTTATACTATGGCTACACCTTC | CASRSLYYGYTF
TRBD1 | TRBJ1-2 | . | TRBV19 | TGTGCCAGTGCGGGACAGGGGCTCTATGGCTACACCTTC | CASAGQGLYGYTF
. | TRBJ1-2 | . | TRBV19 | TGTGCCAGTAGTATAAGAACGGGGGGGCCCTATGGCTACACCTTC | CASSIRTGGPYGYTF
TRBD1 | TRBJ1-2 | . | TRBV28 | TGTGCCAGCAGTCCAGGGGGCCTAAGGGGCTACACCTTC | CASSPGGLRGYTF
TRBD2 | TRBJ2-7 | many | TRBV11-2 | TGTGCCAGCAGTTTGACTAGCGGGGTATATATCTACGAGCAGTACTTC | CASSLTSGVYIYEQYF
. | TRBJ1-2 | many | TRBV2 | TGTGCCAGCAGTGCCCTCTTCCTCCGGGACAAAAGCTATGGCTACACCTTC | CASSALFLRDKSYGYTF
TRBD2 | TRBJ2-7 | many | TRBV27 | TGTGCCAGCAGTCGGACTAGCGGGCCCTACGAGCAGTACTTC | CASSRTSGPYEQYF
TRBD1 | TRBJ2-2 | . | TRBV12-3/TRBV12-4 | TGTGCCAGCAGTTACTCGAGACAGGGTGACGGGGAGCTGTTTTTT | CASSYSRQGDGELFF
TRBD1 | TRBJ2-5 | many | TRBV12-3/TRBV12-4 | TGTGCCAGCAGCTCCCCCAGGGGGCTGGAGACCCAGTACTTC | CASSSPRGLETQYF
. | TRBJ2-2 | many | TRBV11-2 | TGTGCCAGCAGCTTCCGCGCCAGGAACACCGGGGAGCTGTTTTTT | CASSFRARNTGELFF
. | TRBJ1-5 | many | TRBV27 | TGTGCCAGCAGTTTATCACCGTCGTTTGGTGGCAATCAGCCCCAGCATTTT | CASSLSPSFGGNQPQHF
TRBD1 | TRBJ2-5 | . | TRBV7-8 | TGTGCCAGCAGCATACGACAGGGGAGACAAGAGACCCAGTACTTC | CASSIRQGRQETQYF
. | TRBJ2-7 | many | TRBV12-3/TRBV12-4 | TGTGCCAGCAGTTTAAGTCAGGGCTACGAGCAGTACTTC | CASSLSQGYEQYF
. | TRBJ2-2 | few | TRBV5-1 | TGCGCCAGCAGCATCGCAAGGGGGGATGCCGGGGAGCTGTTTTTT | CASSIARGDAGELFF
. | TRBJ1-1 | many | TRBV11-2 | TGTGCCAGCAGCCAAGGGGCTAAAGGCAGGGTGAACACTGAAGCTTTCTTT | CASSQGAKGRVNTEAFF
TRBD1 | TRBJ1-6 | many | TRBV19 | TGTGCCAGTAGTCGGACAGGGATGGAGTCACCCCTCCACTTT | CASSRTGMESPLHF
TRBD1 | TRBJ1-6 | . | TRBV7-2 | TGTGCCAGCAGCGACGGGACAGGGCAACCCAATTCACCCCTCCACTTT | CASSDGTGQPNSPLHF
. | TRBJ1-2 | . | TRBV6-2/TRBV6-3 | TGTGCCAGCAGTTACTCGCCAGGGTACCTGACTAACTATGGCTACACCTTC | CASSYSPGYLTNYGYTF
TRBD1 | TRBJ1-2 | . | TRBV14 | TGTGCCAGCAGCCAAGATGACAGGGTGATCTATGGCTACACCTTC | CASSQDDRVIYGYTF
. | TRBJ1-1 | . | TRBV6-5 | TGTGCCAGCAGTTACGGGGCAGGGAAAGACACTGAAGCTTTCTTT | CASSYGAGKDTEAFF
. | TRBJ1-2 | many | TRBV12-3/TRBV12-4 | TGTGCCAGCAGTCTCAGACAGACGGATCGGAATGGCTACACCTTC | CASSLRQTDRNGYTF
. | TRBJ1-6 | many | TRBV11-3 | TGTGCCAGCAGGGACATCGACTATAATTCACCCCTCCACTTT | CASRDIDYNSPLHF
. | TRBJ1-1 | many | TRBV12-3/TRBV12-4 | TGTGCCAGCAGTTTAAGGGGTGTAGAAGCTTTCTTT | CASSLRGVEAFF
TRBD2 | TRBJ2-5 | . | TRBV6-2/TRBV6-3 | TGTGCCAGCAGCGCCTGGTCGACTAGCGGTCTGTCAGGTCAAGAGACCCAGTACTTC | CASSAWSTSGLSGQETQYF
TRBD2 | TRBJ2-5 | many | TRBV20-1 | TGCAGTGCTCTCCCCCAGCGGGGGGATAAGTACCAAGAGACCCAGTACTTC | CSALPQRGDKYQETQYF
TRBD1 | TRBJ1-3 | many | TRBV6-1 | TGTGCCAGCCCCCGGGACAGGGACTCTGGAAACACCATATATTTT | CASPRDRDSGNTIYF
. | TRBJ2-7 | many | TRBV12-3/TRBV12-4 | TGTGCCAGCAGTTTGTTGAGAGGAGGGGAGCAGTACTTC | CASSLLRGGEQYF
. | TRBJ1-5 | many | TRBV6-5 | TGTGCCGCTGCACAGGGAGTTTATCAGCCCCAGCATTTT | CAAAQGVYQPQHF
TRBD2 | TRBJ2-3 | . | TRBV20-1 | TGCAGTGCCGCCCATAGCGGGGGGGCTTTAGCAGATACGCAGTATTTT | CSAAHSGGALADTQYF
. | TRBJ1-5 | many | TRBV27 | TGTGCCAGCAGTTTAACCGGTTTTCAGCCCCAGCATTTT | CASSLTGFQPQHF
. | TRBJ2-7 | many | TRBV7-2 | TGTGCCAGCAGCTCGAGGAGGTACGAGCAGTACTTC | CASSSRRYEQYF
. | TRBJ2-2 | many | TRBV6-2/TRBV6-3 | TGTGCCAGCAGTTACAGTCCGGGAGTCAACACCGGGGAGCTGTTTTTT | CASSYSPGVNTGELFF
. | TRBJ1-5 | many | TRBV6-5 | TGTGCCAGCAAACTGAGCCAGCCCCAGCATTTT | CASKLSQPQHF
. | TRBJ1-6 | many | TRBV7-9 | TGTGCCAGCAGCTTCTACTTAAGCGGGAATTCACCCCTCCACTTT | CASSFYLSGNSPLHF
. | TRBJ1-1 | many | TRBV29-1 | TGCAGCGTTAACCACCCCGAAGCTTTCTTT | CSVNHPEAFF
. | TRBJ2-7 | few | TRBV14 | TGTGCCAGCAGCCAAGATTACTGGGGGGCTTCCTACGAGCAGTACTTC | CASSQDYWGASYEQYF
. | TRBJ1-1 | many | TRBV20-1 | TGCAGTGCTAGAGATGGGAGGGGAGCTTTCTTT | CSARDGRGAFF